In its sample, the clone carrying this T cell receptor (beta chain) was seen many times. Genomic DNA provided the template from which TCR beta CDR3 was amplified by two-round multiplex PCR. The first PCR round targeted every TRBV and TRBJ gene with specific primers. TCRdb called the multiplex PCR reads again in MiXCR, with one record for every CDR3 protein. The data contain roughly 13,000 distinct CDR3 sequences, 37% of them singletons. This entry belongs to a study of prognosis after radiotherapy for stage I lung cancer. The sample in question was PBMCs, obtained before or after stereotactic body radiation therapy (not recorded which). The source of this sequence is a donor aged 50 or older with non-small cell lung cancer.

The CDR3 protein is CASSFRTGGNGYTF. The CDR3 DNA sequence: TGTGCCAGTAGTTTCAGGACAGGGGGAAATGGCTACACCTTC. The V and J genes are TRBV19 and TRBJ1-2, with 10 bases aligning to TRBD1. The germline V gene has CDR1 LNHDA and CDR2 SQIVND (reference sequence). The CDR3 sequence is 14 residues long. V was pared by 5 bases and J by 6 bases, with 6 bases of the junction left unmatched.